This TCR beta chain stems from a study of glioma-infiltrating T cells. Regarding the study as a whole: Above-expected tissue-blood divergence occurred in all gliomas, most in low-grade ones.

Using RNA template, CDR3s of TCR alpha and beta were amplified with iRepertoire arm-PCR. TCRdb redid the calling of the multiplex PCR reads with MiXCR, one entry per CDR3 protein. The sample records approximately 6,100 distinct CDR3 sequences, 40% to 45% being singletons. The table lists this clonotype with a count of one. The antigen is not known. V lost 0 bases and J 3 bases, leaving 12 bases between the germline ends. This CDR3 region has 15 residues. Germline V CDR1 and CDR2: DFQATT, SNEGSKA (reference sequence). The V call is TRBV20-1, the J call TRBJ1-5; no clear D gene. The sequence was obtained from a human donor with low-grade glioma or glioblastoma, undergoing nonglioma brain surgery, or in good health (not recorded which). Sequenced material: glioma tissue, nonneoplastic brain tissue, or PBMCs (not recorded which). The CDR3 is CSAREMARINQPQHF. The CDR3 coding sequence is TGCAGTGCTAGAGAGATGGCGCGGATCAATCAGCCCCAGCATTTT.